The 8 T cell receptor beta chains below come from one sample, sequenced in a study of T-cell memory formation after mild COVID-19 (dated by TCRdb to about 2021). Libraries were prepared through 5' RACE. This sample was sequenced with an Illumina NovaSeq 6000. Using fastp at Q25 and MiXCR, TCRdb reprocessed the public reads and kept productive beta chains. Identical CDR3 proteins give one entry, which carries the most common genes and DNA. In all, the sample holds 280,000 or so distinct CDR3 sequences, and less than 9.5% of those were seen once. The ten largest clones represent around a fifth of the sample. Sequencing was performed on PBMCs or a T cell subset sorted from them (not recorded which). Every receptor here comes from a man aged 18 to 29 who had mild COVID-19 (a few samples of this study predate the infection). The sample titles of this study are shuffled in the database, so cell type and time point are left out; the donor was told from shared clones.

The chain links TRBV12-5 to TRBJ1-2; D uncertain. Germline assignment: CDR1 LGHNT and CDR2 FRNRAP. The CDR3 extends over 13 amino acids. The ends were cut back, 5 bases at V and 4 bases at J, with 11 bases in the middle. CDR3 sequence (DNA): TGTGCTAGTGGTCAAGATTTCCCCTATGGCTACACCTTC. Translation: CASGQDFPYGYTF.

The CDR3 DNA reads TGTGCCAGCAGCCTCCTTTCCCCAGAGCAGTTCTTC. This codes for CASSLLSPEQFF. V gene TRBV11-1 combines with J gene TRBJ2-1; D gene ambiguous. The CDR3 has 12 amino acids. Germline values: CDR1 SGHAT, CDR2 FQDESV (reference sequence). Trimming took off 5 bases at V and 10 bases at J, with 12 bases between the two ends.

This clonotype was seen ten or more times. The chain carries TRBV20-1 and TRBJ2-4, with 7 bases lining up with TRBD1. This CDR3 spans 14 amino acids. Germline V gene data show CDR1 as DFQATT and CDR2 as SNEGSKA (reference sequence). The V and J ends lost 0 bases and 6 bases, in that order; junction bases with no gene match: 5. CDR3: CSARDTGVGNIQYF. DNA for the CDR3: TGCAGTGCTAGAGATACAGGGGTGGGAAACATTCAGTACTTC.

This clonotype was seen repeatedly, ten times or more. CDR3 DNA sequence: TGCAGTGCTAGGGTGGTGGGTAAGGGCTATGGCTACACCTTC. Residues: CSARVVGKGYGYTF. The rearrangement joins TRBV20-1 to TRBJ1-2; D unresolved. Between the trimmed V and J ends, which lost 3 bases and 4 bases, there was a span of 15 bases. There are 14 residues in the CDR3. Germline-derived CDR1 and CDR2 are DFQATT and SNEGSKA (reference sequence).

The chain links TRBV7-9 to TRBJ2-3, with D hard to call. This CDR3 spans 15 amino acids. V lost 5 bases and J 4 bases, leaving 16 bases between the germline ends. In germline, CDR1 is SEHNR, CDR2 FQNEAQ (reference sequence). CDR3 sequence (DNA): TGTGCCAGCAGCAGAGTTCTGGGAATCGCAGATACGCAGTATTTT. This encodes CASSRVLGIADTQYF.

The CDR3 nucleotides are TGCGCCAGCAGCTGGGGCCAGGCGGAGACCCAGTACTTC. Its protein product is CASSWGQAETQYF. The chain links TRBV5-1 to TRBJ2-5; perhaps TRBD1 as D (5 bases). The CDR3 is 13 amino acids. Trimming shortened V by 3 bases and J by 5 bases, and 11 bases separated the two germline ends. From germline, CDR1 is SGHRS and CDR2 YFSETQ.

This clonotype was seen only a few times. The CDR3 sequence: CASSFTGGGQPQHF. DNA for the CDR3: TGTGCCAGCAGTTTTACAGGGGGCGGCCAGCCCCAGCATTTT. This chain connects TRBV2 to TRBJ1-5, with TRBD1 matching 9 bases. CDR3 length equals 14 residues. With 5 bases clipped from V and 7 bases from J, the junction kept 6 bases outside the gene matches. Germline CDR1 is SNHLY and CDR2 is FYNNEI.

This clonotype has a handful of counts. CDR3 bases: TGTGCCAGCAGTGAAGCGGCGGCCGAGCAGTACGTC. It codes for CASSEAAAEQYV. The chain recombines TRBV2 with TRBJ2-7; no clear D. Germline lookup yields CDR1 SNHLY and CDR2 FYNNEI. The CDR3 has 12 residues. V gave up 0 bases and J gave up 6 bases, with 6 bases separating them.